This TCR beta chain was identified during a study of breast tumors, draining lymph nodes, adjacent tissues. Trimming at V came to 7 bases and at J to 4 bases, leaving 8 bases not matched to a gene. Germline lookup yields CDR1 MDHEN and CDR2 SYDVKM. This CDR3 has 15 amino acids. Samples came from axillary lymph nodes draining the breast cancer. TCRdb reprocessed the multiplex PCR reads with MiXCR, giving one entry per CDR3 protein. The sample lists 150,000 to 250,000 distinct CDR3 sequences; approximately 30% were seen once. On this clonotype: Antigen: not known.

Study conclusions and caveats: Findings are consistent with lymph node origin and intratumoral expansion of most tumor T cells. That most tumor T cells come from lymph nodes remained unproven. Tumor TCR diversity was below lymph nodes but above nontumor tissue.

The chain employs TRBV28 and TRBJ1-5; 9 bases align to TRBD1. Sequenced: axillary lymph node tissue. The sequence derives from a female donor with breast cancer. Some clones in this sample may be carry-over from other donors' samples. For the CDR3, the DNA is TGTGCCAGCAAGTGGTACAGGGGGCCAAATCAGCCCCAGCATTTT. It translates to CASKWYRGPNQPQHF.